This TCR beta chain was found in a study of early T cells in non-severe SARS-CoV-2 infection. Study results and caveats: Comparison of clonotypes with VDJdb favored anti-spike CD8 responses while missing private and CD4 specificities.

Via MiXCR, TCRdb re-called the 5' RACE reads, giving one row per CDR3 protein. In the table there are about 50,000 distinct CDR3 sequences, about 10% of which are singletons. In germline, CDR1 is KGHSY, CDR2 FQNENV. V lost 4 bases and J lost 8, with 20 bases in between. CDR3 size: 16 residues. This clonotype occurred many times. Antigen unknown. The J gene is TRBJ1-4, the V gene TRBV16, with no clear D. The TCR was taken from an adult who was a healthcare worker with PCR-confirmed SARS-CoV-2 infection or an uninfected control (not recorded which). Sequenced material: whole blood. CDR3 sequence reads: CASSPNGLEVREKLFF. CDR3 sequence (DNA): TGTGCCAGCAGCCCCAACGGGTTGGAGGTACGAGAAAAACTGTTTTTT.